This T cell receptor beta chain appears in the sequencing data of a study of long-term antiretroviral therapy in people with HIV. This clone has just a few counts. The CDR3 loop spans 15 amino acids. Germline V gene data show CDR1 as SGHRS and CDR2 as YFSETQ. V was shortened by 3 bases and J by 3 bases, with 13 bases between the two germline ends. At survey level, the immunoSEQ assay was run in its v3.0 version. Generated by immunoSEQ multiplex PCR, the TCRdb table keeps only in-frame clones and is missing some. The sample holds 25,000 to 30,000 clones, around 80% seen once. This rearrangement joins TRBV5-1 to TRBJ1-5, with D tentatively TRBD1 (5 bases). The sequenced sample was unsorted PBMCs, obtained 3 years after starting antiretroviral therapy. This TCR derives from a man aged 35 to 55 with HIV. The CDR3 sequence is CASSSTGDPNQPQHF. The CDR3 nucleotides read TGCGCCAGCAGCTCCACCGGGGACCCCAATCAGCCCCAGCATTTT.